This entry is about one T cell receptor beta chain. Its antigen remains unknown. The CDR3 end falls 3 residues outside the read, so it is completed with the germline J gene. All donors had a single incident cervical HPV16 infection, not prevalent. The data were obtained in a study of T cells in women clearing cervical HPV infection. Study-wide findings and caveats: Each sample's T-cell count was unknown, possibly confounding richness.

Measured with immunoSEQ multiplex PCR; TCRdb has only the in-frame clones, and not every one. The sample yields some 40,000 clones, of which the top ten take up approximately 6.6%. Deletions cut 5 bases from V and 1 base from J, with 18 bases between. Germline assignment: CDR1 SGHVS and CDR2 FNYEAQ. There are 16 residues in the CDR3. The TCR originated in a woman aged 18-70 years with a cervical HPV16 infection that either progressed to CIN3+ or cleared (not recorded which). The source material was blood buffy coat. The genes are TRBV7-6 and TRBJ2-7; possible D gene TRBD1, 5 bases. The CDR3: CASSQSGALPSYEQYF. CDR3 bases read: TGTGCCAGCAGCCAAAGTGGGGCCCTCCCGTCCTACGAG.